Below are 14 T cell receptor beta chains sequenced from a single sample in a study of cytomegalovirus exposure and HLA in healthy donors. A multiplex PCR was run with 60 Vbeta primers and 13 Jbeta primers. Method: immunoSEQ multiplex PCR; TCRdb's copy keeps in-frame clones and lacks some. The sample consists of about 100,000 clones, around 82% of them appearing once. The sequencing input was PBMCs. The receptors derive from a woman in her forties or fifties in good health and CMV-seropositive.

The V gene is TRBV30, the J gene TRBJ2-2; TRBD1 aligns across 7 bases. The CDR3 sequence is 15 residues long. Germline lookup yields CDR1 GTSNPN and CDR2 SVGIG (reference sequence). The J segment lost 7 bases and the V segment lost 8 bases, leaving 16 bases of the junction unmatched. CDR3 sequence (DNA): TGTGCCCACTCAACTTTCGGACAGGCCGGCGGGGAGCTGTTTTTT. This codes for CAHSTFGQAGGELFF.

V gene TRBV5-1 combines with J gene TRBJ2-5, with 7 bases lining up with TRBD1. The germline gives CDR1 SGHRS, CDR2 YFSETQ. There are 14 residues in the CDR3. V dropped 4 bases and J dropped 5; count of bases not matched to a gene: 8. CDR3 region: CASSPGGSRETQYF. The CDR3 nucleotides are TGCGCCAGCAGCCCAGGGGGATCACGGGAGACCCAGTACTTC.

This chain links TRBV2 with TRBJ2-7; D might be TRBD2 (6 bases). Germline CDR1 SNHLY, CDR2 FYNNEI. The CDR3 contains 16 residues. The CDR3 sequence: CVQLVRASSGRREQYF. As DNA, the CDR3 is TGTGTCCAGCTTGTACGGGCGTCAAGCGGGCGTCGGGAGCAGTACTTC.

This clone was seen only once. The chain has TRBV4-1 and TRBJ1-1; the match to TRBD1 covers 7 bases. The V and J ends lost 2 bases and 7 bases, in that order; junction bases with no gene match: 1. CDR1 is MGHRA, CDR2 YSYEKL, per germline. There are 12 residues in the CDR3. The CDR3 coding sequence is TGCGCCAGCAGCCAAACAGGGGATGAAGCTTTCTTT. This codes for CASSQTGDEAFF.

This clone appeared a few times. The genes are TRBV5-1 and TRBJ2-3; 7 positions agree with TRBD2. This CDR3 comprises 15 residues. Per the germline V gene, CDR1 is SGHRS and CDR2 is YFSETQ. The J segment lost 0 bases and the V segment lost 5 bases, leaving 6 bases of the junction unmatched. The DNA of the CDR3 is TGCGCCAGCAGGCGAGGGACTATTAGCACAGATACGCAGTATTTT. Encoded protein: CASRRGTISTDTQYF.

This rearrangement joins TRBV13 to TRBJ2-7; TRBD1 might be the D (6 bases). With 5 bases removed from V and 6 bases from J, the gap between germline ends came to 17 bases. This CDR3 is built from 14 residues. Looked up from germline, CDR1 is PRHDT and CDR2 is FYEKMQ (reference sequence). CDR3 in DNA: TGTGCCAGCAGCCCCGGACAGAAACCTCTCGAGCAGTACTTC. It translates to CASSPGQKPLEQYF.

This clone was recorded a few times. V and J are TRBV23-1 and TRBJ2-3; D not certain. TRBV23-1 is an open reading frame, and its role is uncertain. The CDR3 is 17 residues long. V was pared by 3 bases and J by 4 bases, with 20 bases between. The CDR3 reads CASSHSRQALTPDTQYF. The CDR3 nucleotides read TGCGCCAGCAGTCACTCCCGTCAGGCCCTAACCCCAGATACGCAGTATTTT.

The CDR3 coding sequence is TGTGCCAGCAGCTTAGTTGGGGGGGACTATGGCTACACCTTC. Translated: CASSLVGGDYGYTF. This rearrangement joins TRBV7-9 to TRBJ1-2; D perhaps matches TRBD1 (5 bases). Looked up from germline, CDR1 is SEHNR and CDR2 is FQNEAQ (reference sequence). The length of the CDR3 is 14 residues. V lost 1 base and J 3 bases, leaving 9 bases between the germline ends.

The genes are TRBV5-1 and TRBJ2-7; 9 nucleotides align to TRBD1. This CDR3 spans 14 amino acids. CDR1 and CDR2 from the germline V gene are SGHRS and YFSETQ. Unmatched junction bases numbered 6, after V lost 6 bases and J lost 2 bases. CDR3 sequence: CASKEDRGTYEQYF. CDR3 coding DNA: TGCGCCAGCAAGGAGGACAGGGGCACCTACGAGCAGTACTTC.

This clone was observed a few times. CDR3: CATETGKDTEAFF. As DNA, the CDR3 is TGTGCCACCGAGACAGGGAAAGACACTGAAGCTTTCTTT. The chain joins TRBV5-4 to TRBJ1-1, with 7 nucleotides matching TRBD1. The ends lost 9 bases at V and 3 bases at J; junction bases unmatched: 8. The CDR3 loop spans 13 amino acids. Germline V CDR1 and CDR2: SGHNT, YYREEE (reference sequence). Full variable domain (missing parts from reference TRBV5-4 and TRBJ1-1): ETGVTQSPTHLIKTRGQQVTLRCSSQSGHNTVSWYQQALGQGPQFIFQYYREEENGRGNFPPRFSGLQFPNYSSELNVNALELDDSALYLCATETGKDTEAFFGQGTRLTVV.

This clone was seen a few times. The gene calls are TRBV9 and TRBJ2-3, with 12 bases that match TRBD2. Trimming removed 0 bases from V and 12 bases from J; junction bases left unmatched: 11. The CDR3 runs to 16 residues. Germline-derived CDR1 and CDR2 are SGDLS and YYNGEE. CDR3 bases: TGTGCCAGCAGCGTAGGGTCTGGACTAGCGGGACCGCTTCAGTATTTT. Amino acids: CASSVGSGLAGPLQYF.

This chain joins TRBV9 and TRBJ1-1; tentatively, D is TRBD1 (6 bases). This CDR3 has 18 amino acids. Trimming stripped 4 bases from V and 2 bases from J, with 24 bases between. The germline gives CDR1 SGDLS, CDR2 YYNGEE. The CDR3 DNA follows: TGTGCCAGCAGCACCCGCCCGGGGGGCGGAGGGATAAACACTGAAGCTTTCTTT. This sequence encodes CASSTRPGGGGINTEAFF.

This chain connects TRBV15 to TRBJ2-7; TRBD1 might be the D (6 bases). Trimming pared 5 bases from V and 6 bases from J, leaving 14 bases between. Germline V gene lookup returns CDR1 LNHNV and CDR2 YYDKDF (reference sequence). CDR3 size: 13 residues. Here the CDR3 reads CATSSDRPSEQYF. The CDR3 bases are TGTGCCACCAGCTCTGACAGGCCCAGCGAGCAGTACTTC. The variable domain in full, completed from reference TRBV15 and TRBJ2-7, reads DAMVIQNPRYQVTQFGKPVTLSCSQTLNHNVMYWYQQKSSQAPKLLFHYYDKDFNNEADTPDNFQSRRPNTSFCFLDIRSPGLGDTAMYLCATSSDRPSEQYFGPGTRLTVT.

The sample holds a few counts of this clone. J is TRBJ2-7 and V is TRBV5-8; a possible D gene is TRBD1 (6 bases). The V end lost 1 base, the J end lost 6 bases, and 14 bases lay between the germline ends. The V gene's germline CDR1 is SGHTS and CDR2 YDEGEE. This CDR3 is 14 amino acids long. The CDR3 sequence: CASSLYRVKGEQYF. The CDR3 region has the DNA TGTGCCAGCAGCTTGTACAGGGTAAAAGGCGAGCAGTACTTC.